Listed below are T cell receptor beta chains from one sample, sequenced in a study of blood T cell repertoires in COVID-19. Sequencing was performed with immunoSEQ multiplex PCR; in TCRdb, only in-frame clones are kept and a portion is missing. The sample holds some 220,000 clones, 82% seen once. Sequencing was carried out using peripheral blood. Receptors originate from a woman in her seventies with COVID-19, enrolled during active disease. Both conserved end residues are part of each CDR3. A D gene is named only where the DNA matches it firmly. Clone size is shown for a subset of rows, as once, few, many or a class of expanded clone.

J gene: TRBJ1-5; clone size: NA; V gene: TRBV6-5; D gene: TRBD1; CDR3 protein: CASSPGTGVNQPQHF; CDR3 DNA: TGTGCCAGCAGTCCCGGGACAGGGGTGAATCAGCCCCAGCATTTT
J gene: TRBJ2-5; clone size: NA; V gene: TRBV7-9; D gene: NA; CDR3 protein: CASSFQAFQETQYF; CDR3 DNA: TGTGCCAGCAGCTTTCAAGCGTTCCAAGAGACCCAGTACTTC
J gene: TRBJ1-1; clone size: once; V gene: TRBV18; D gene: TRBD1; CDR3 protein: CASSGQGGDTEAFF; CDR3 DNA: TGTGCCAGCTCGGGACAGGGCGGGGACACTGAAGCTTTCTTT
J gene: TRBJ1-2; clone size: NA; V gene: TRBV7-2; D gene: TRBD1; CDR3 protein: CASSFKTGGVEGYTF; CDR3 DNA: TGTGCCAGCAGCTTTAAAACAGGGGGAGTAGAGGGCTACACCTTC
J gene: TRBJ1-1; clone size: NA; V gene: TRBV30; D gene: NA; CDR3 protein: CAWSVGPTIYTEAFF; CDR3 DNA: TGTGCCTGGAGTGTGGGGCCGACCATTTACACTGAAGCTTTCTTT
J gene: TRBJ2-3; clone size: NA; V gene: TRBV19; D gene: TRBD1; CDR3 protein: CASRGQGSTDTQYF; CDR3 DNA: TGTGCCAGTAGAGGACAGGGCAGCACAGATACGCAGTATTTT
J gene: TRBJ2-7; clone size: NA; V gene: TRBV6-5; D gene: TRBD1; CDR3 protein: CASTIRTGRSYEQYF; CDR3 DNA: TGTGCCAGCACCATCCGGACAGGTCGGTCCTACGAGCAGTACTTC
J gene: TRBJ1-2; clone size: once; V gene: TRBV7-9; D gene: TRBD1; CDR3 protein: CASSIDRGQRGYTF; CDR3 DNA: TGTGCCAGCAGTATTGACAGGGGGCAACGGGGCTACACCTTC
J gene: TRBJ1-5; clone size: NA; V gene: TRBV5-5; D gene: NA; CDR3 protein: CASSLQQGLNQPQHF; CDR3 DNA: TGTGCCAGCAGCTTACAACAGGGCCTCAATCAGCCCCAGCATTTT
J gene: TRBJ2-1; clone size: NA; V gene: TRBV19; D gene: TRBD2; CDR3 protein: CASSRRAPGLAGGGGYNEQFF; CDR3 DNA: TGTGCCAGTAGCCGCAGGGCCCCGGGACTAGCGGGAGGAGGAGGCTACAATGAGCAGTTCTTC
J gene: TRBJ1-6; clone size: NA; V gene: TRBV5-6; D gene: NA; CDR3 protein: CASSLAWTASNSPLHF; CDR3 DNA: TGTGCCAGCAGCCTCGCTTGGACAGCTAGTAATTCACCCCTCCACTTT
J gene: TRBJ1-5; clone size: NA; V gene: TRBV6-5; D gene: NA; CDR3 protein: CAGHRDSNQPQHF; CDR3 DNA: TGTGCCGGCCACAGAGATAGCAATCAGCCCCAGCATTTT
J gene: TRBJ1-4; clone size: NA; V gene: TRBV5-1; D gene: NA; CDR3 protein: CASSLKQGNEKLFF; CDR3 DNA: TGCGCCAGCAGCTTAAAACAGGGTAATGAAAAACTGTTTTTT
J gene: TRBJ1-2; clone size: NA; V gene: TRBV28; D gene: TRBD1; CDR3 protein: CASSRQGVWANYGYTF; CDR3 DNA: TGTGCCAGCAGCCGACAGGGTGTTTGGGCTAACTATGGCTACACCTTC
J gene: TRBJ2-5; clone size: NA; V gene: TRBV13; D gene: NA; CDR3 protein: CASSLAQQETQYF; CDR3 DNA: TGTGCCAGCAGCTTAGCACAACAAGAGACCCAGTACTTC
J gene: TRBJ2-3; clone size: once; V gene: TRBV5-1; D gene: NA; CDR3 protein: CASRALFTWTDTQYF; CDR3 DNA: TGCGCCAGCAGAGCTTTGTTTACCTGGACAGATACGCAGTATTTT
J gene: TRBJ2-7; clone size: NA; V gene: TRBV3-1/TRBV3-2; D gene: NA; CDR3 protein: CASSQDTLLRAEQYF; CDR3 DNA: TGTGCCAGCAGCCAAGATACGTTGCTCAGGGCCGAGCAGTACTTC
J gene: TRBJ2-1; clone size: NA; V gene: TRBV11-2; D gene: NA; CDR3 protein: CASSLVYRSPSYNEQFF; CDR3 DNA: TGTGCCAGCAGCTTAGTCTACCGGAGTCCGTCCTACAATGAGCAGTTCTTC
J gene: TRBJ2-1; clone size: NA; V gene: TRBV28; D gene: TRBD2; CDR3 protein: CASSPPASGAYNEQFF; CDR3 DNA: TGTGCCAGCAGTCCCCCGGCTAGCGGGGCCTACAATGAGCAGTTCTTC
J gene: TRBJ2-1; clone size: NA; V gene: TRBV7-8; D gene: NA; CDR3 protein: CASSLAGPSSNEQFF; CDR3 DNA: TGTGCCAGCAGCTTAGCTGGGCCCTCGTCAAATGAGCAGTTCTTC
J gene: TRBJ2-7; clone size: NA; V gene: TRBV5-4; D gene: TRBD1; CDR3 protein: CASSFGQGPGGEQYF; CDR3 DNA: TGTGCCAGCAGCTTCGGACAGGGCCCAGGAGGGGAGCAGTACTTC
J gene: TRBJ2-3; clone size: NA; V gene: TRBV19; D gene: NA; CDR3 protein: CASKTGATTDTQYF; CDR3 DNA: TGTGCCAGTAAGACAGGAGCCACAACAGATACGCAGTATTTT
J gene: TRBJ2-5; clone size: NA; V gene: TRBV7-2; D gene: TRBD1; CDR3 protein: CASSSRTGGFRETQYF; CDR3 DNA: TGTGCCAGCAGCTCGCGGACAGGGGGCTTCCGGGAGACCCAGTACTTC
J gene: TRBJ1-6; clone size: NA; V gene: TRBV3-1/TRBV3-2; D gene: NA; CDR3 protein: CASSQDGQGNSPLHF; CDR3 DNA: TGTGCCAGCAGCCAAGACGGGCAGGGGAATTCACCCCTCCACTTT
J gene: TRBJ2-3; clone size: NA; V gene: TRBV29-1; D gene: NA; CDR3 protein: CSVDSQGPSDTQYF; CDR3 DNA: TGCAGCGTTGATTCTCAGGGCCCATCAGATACGCAGTATTTT